This T cell receptor (beta chain) emerged from a study of cytomegalovirus exposure and HLA in healthy donors (dated by TCRdb to the late 2010s). Turning to the overall study: An earlier analysis of several hundred of the donors reported approximately 280 Gb of sequence data and some 110 million unique TCR beta sequences obtained from roughly 180 million T cells. An early release covering over 500 HLA-typed donors comprised roughly 300 gigabases of sequencing data and roughly 85 million unique TCR sequences. Of the 300 to 500 genotyped donors, 70% to 90% were placed in the genetic ancestry cluster associated with self-reported Caucasian donors. The study aimed to test whether signatures of past pathogen exposure could be identified by cataloging public T cell receptors. The study profiled the T cell repertoires of under 850 subjects by immunosequencing and related them to cytomegalovirus serostatus. In addition to the first cohort of 666 subjects, a separate validation cohort of 120 different subjects was used. The study combined high-throughput TCR immunosequencing, statistical association of individual TCRs with disease status, and machine learning to predict cytomegalovirus infection status. A later analysis re-analyzed previously published TCR beta repertoires from several hundred donors and added high-resolution HLA genotyping to study TCR occurrence patterns. The later analysis used no new phenotypic data to find candidate immune exposures, relying instead on TCR beta sequences and their occurrence across donors. An earlier analysis of 450 to 750 of the donors used high-throughput TCR beta sequencing to judge whether each TCR beta V gene segment behaved as functional or pseudogenic. Alongside the repertoire data, information on donor age, sex, ethnicity and CMV serostatus was compiled. In a later genetic analysis, genome-wide SNP genotypes for about 55% of the 666 donors were used, and that subset was treated as a discovery cohort. Every repertoire in the discovery cohort had been generated on one and the same sequencing platform. HLA typing covered class I and class II loci at four-digit resolution. The number of typed donors differed by locus: about 620-640 for A, B, C, DRB1 and DQB1; 500 to 550 for DQA1; around 610 for DPA1; and about 450 for DPB1. Four or five DR-DQ haplotypes were handled as single units for association and clustering because linkage in the cohort was strong. Among 300 to 500 genotyped donors of the cohort, an average of around 240,000 unique TCR beta nucleotide sequences was sequenced per donor, of which roughly 17% were non-productive.

This clone is a singleton in its sample. Its antigen is still unknown. Base qualities are not provided; no much larger clone lies one nucleotide away. The cohort was made up of around 720 healthy bone marrow donors. At the time of sampling, every cohort member was nominally healthy, though immune exposures that went unrecorded were likely present. The donor was CMV seronegative and was included in the group of a few hundred seronegative cohort members. A peripheral blood sample was collected from each donor, and TCR beta sequencing was performed on peripheral blood mononuclear cells. Genomic DNA extraction from the blood cell samples was performed with the Qiagen DNeasy Blood Extraction Kit. The library was prepared using the immunoSEQ multiplex PCR assay. For the multiplex PCR, a mixture combining 60 forward primers for TCR Vbeta segments and 13 reverse primers for TCR Jbeta segments was used. Amplification of the CDR3 region of rearranged TCR beta genes was performed with a multiplex PCR assay on genomic DNA. The Illumina HiSeq System was used to sequence the amplified TCR beta libraries as 87-base-pair reads. In the authors' own workflow: A later analysis tallied around 82 million unique TCR beta chains across the 660 or so repertoires, and about 10 million of those chains were shared by two or more donors. Raw reads were error-corrected and collapsed into unique sequences with a nearest-neighbor algorithm that merged closely related sequences to remove PCR and sequencing errors. To assign V, D and J gene segments, CDR3 sequences were aligned to IMGT reference sequences. For a sequence to be retained, a match of at least six nucleotides was required to both a V gene segment and a J gene segment. Rearrangements were called productive when the CDR3 lacked stop codons and stayed in frame with V and J; all others were non-productive. Following IMGT convention, CDR3 was defined as the stretch from the second conserved V-encoded cysteine to the conserved J-encoded phenylalanine. The earlier analysis of some 540 of the donors excluded any sequence lacking an unambiguous match to a single V gene segment. An earlier analysis of fewer than 750 of the donors called V segments functional above 56.7% productive rearrangements and segregating when the between-donor standard deviation exceeded 5%. A statistical classification framework was built for diagnosing cytomegalovirus status from the catalog of TCR beta chain sequences. In a later analysis, V and J genes were assigned by comparing TCR nucleotide sequences against IMGT/GENE-DB human TR gene sequences. The TCRdist pipeline was used in a later analysis to assign CDR3 sequences and most-parsimonious VDJ recombination scenarios. A later analysis defined each TCR beta chain by its CDR3 amino acid sequence plus V-gene family, and excluded reads lacking a unique V-gene family. A later analysis removed 450 to 600 highly shared, low-generation-probability nucleotide sequences to deal with suspected cross-contamination and a sequencing artifact. In a later analysis, a clonal expansion index was calculated for each public chain from normalized within-repertoire ranks of inferred template counts. A later analysis computed generation probabilities with a VDJ recombination model fitted to out-of-frame rearrangements, and checked the results against IGoR. Hypergeometric tests were used in a later analysis to score TCR-TCR, TCR-HLA and TCR-CMV co-occurrence, with a repertoire-size bias correction applied to the TCR pairs. False discovery rates were estimated in a later analysis by permuting HLA or CMV assignments 20 times. In a later analysis, co-occurring TCRs were grouped using DBSCAN, and TCRdist sequence similarity was added for clustering within HLA-allele-positive subsets. Repertoires with fewer than 30,000 or more than 120,000 public chains were left out of co-occurrence clustering, as were about 5 repertoires with anomalous nucleotide sharing. TCRdb holds this immuneACCESS table with in-frame rearrangements only. Some clones are missing; in checked studies, unresolved V genes explain under half, and the rest has no known cause. From that table come the V and J calls and clone size; the DNA was used to work out D and trimming. Present in this sample are about 180,000 clones, roughly 82% of which were seen just once. The top ten hold less than 2% of the sample.

Inclusive of the bounding cysteine and phenylalanine, the CDR3 is 15 residues long. Only CDR3 DNA remains: 45 bases, in frame from the first base. V drops 1 base and J drops 7 bases, leaving 17 bases in between. From the germline V gene, CDR1 is SQVTM and CDR2 is ANQGSEA. Here is what the overall study found, with its caveats: Most CMV-associated TCR beta chains appeared to be HLA-restricted in a later analysis, and the HLA associations seemed to be driven largely by CMV exposure. A further reported finding was that TCR beta sequences accurately predicted the HLA-A and HLA-B alleles for most subjects in the first cohort. The only immune exposure information available for the cohort was CMV serostatus. Linkage disequilibrium might explain the correlated functional status among segregating V segments, but an unknown experimental factor could not be excluded. A group of highly shared sequence variants was considered likely to be a technical artifact of the sequencing pipeline. At a false discovery rate of 0.05, a later analysis linked about 17,000 TCR beta sequences to specific HLA alleles. In an earlier analysis of a few hundred of the donors, most TCR beta V segments were observed in productive rearrangements about 87% or about 30% of the time, broadly matching IMGT annotations. The authors suggested that the approach could potentially be generalized to other disease states and immunological phenotypes. In a later genetic analysis, fewer N-insertions in productive TCRs were reported among donors in an Asian-associated ancestry cluster than the approximately 710-donor mean. A later analysis found that TCR association rates varied across HLA loci, with DRB1 alleles showing the most associated TCRs and HLA-C alleles the fewest. Several of the top co-occurrence clusters appeared to be linked to parvovirus B19, influenza, CMV and Epstein-Barr virus, according to a later analysis. Some IMGT-functional V segments, including TRBV6-2 and TRBV6-3, could not be distinguished by the 87-base-pair reads and were therefore excluded. A few of the identified cytomegalovirus-associated TCR beta chains were confirmed in vitro to be specific for cytomegalovirus antigens. Sequencing depth was assumed to be roughly uniform across donors in the presence/absence analyses, though that assumption may not hold. Most TCR sequences were observed very rarely across donors, whereas some public TCRs were present in many individuals. The study listed 170 or so TCR beta chains as associated with cytomegalovirus. Cytomegalovirus status was reported to be diagnosed by the classifier with high specificity and sensitivity in both the original and validation cohorts. Because HLA typing was unavailable for some donors at each locus, only the typed subset was used in association tests. Strong co-occurrence of HLA alleles, especially DR and DQ, made assigning TCR associations to individual alleles difficult. A later analysis found that HLA-associated TCR beta chains were more clonally expanded and had lower generation probabilities than equally common non-associated chains. V-gene and J-gene trimming of TCR beta chains was associated with a missense DCLRE1C variant in a later genetic analysis, and the association was replicated in an independent cohort. The earlier analysis of about 600 of the donors excluded about 16 rarely observed V segments, including chromosome 9 orphons, because counts were too low. The cohort was sequenced for TCR beta chains only, and without alpha or paired-chain data the features that could be detected were limited.

The clonotype comes from a man aged 40-49 years in good health and CMV-seronegative. The sequenced sample consisted of PBMCs. The chain joins TRBV29-1 to TRBJ2-1; the D gene is possibly TRBD2, with 6 bases matching. The sequenced DNA is TGCAGCGTTGAAGTTCGTTTCCGGGAGAGAAATGAGCAGTTCTTC. Its translation reads: CSVEVRFRERNEQFF.